This entry concerns a single TCR beta chain. These data originate in a study of blood T cell repertoires in COVID-19. About the research overall: COVID-19 samples, acute and convalescent, were from the United States, Italy and Spain. From T cells, B-cell-depleted T cells, or PBMCs came the material, which was cDNA or gDNA.

Losses at the gene ends were 5 bases for V and 4 bases for J; bases not matched to a gene: 7. The germline gives CDR1 LNHDA, CDR2 SQIVND (reference sequence). The CDR3 extends over 14 amino acids. In the authors' methods: For nucleated cells, counts were estimated from reference gene primer amplification. Clones were read by immunoSEQ multiplex PCR, and TCRdb kept only the in-frame ones, dropping some. V and J calls and clone size are given by that table; D and trimming were obtained from the DNA. The sample lists tens of thousands of clones, over 90% occurring once. The specimen sequenced was peripheral blood. The clonotype was recovered from a man aged 55 to 70 with active or convalescent COVID-19. The rearrangement links TRBV19 to TRBJ1-2; 7 bases agree with TRBD1. Written as DNA, the CDR3 is TGTGCCAGTAGTGTCGGGACAGACATCTATGGCTACACCTTC. This codes for CASSVGTDIYGYTF.